What follows are 5 T cell receptor beta chains derived from one specimen sequenced in a study of vaccination and CD4 T cells after COVID-19. Sequencing of cultured CD4+ T cell DNA used the Oncomine TCR Beta short-read assay. One entry per CDR3 protein, called by TCRdb with MiXCR from the PCR reads. The sample holds more than 9,500 distinct CDR3 sequences; 50% are singletons and the top ten take around a third. These TCRs are of unknown antigen specificity. The treatment was: approximately nine-day PBMC culture with coronavirus spike peptide pools or control peptides (ViraFEST assay). The specimen sequenced was CD4+ T cells from blood, cultured in vitro. All receptors come from a human donor who had recovered from COVID-19.

This clonotype has just a few counts. The chain recombines TRBV19 with TRBJ1-2; D remains unclear. The CDR3 has 14 residues. The germline gives CDR1 LNHDA, CDR2 SQIVND (reference sequence). V gave up 5 bases and J gave up 2 bases, with 12 bases separating them. The CDR3 DNA sequence: TGTGCCAGTAGTGAGGCAGGCCCAAACTATGGCTACACCTTC. It codes for CASSEAGPNYGYTF.

This chain uses TRBV10-3 with TRBJ2-1; TRBD2 agrees at 12 bases. V trimming: 0 bases; J trimming: 7 bases; junction bases outside the gene matches: 10. This CDR3 has 18 amino acids. Germline CDR1 is ENHRY and CDR2 is SYGVKD. The CDR3: CAISESSRLAGAQNEQFF. CDR3 in DNA: TGTGCCATCAGTGAGTCCTCCCGACTAGCGGGGGCCCAAAATGAGCAGTTCTTC.

V is TRBV6-1 and J is TRBJ1-1; D ambiguous. Trimming removed 5 bases at V and 1 base at J, with 14 bases between. The V gene's germline CDR1 is MNHNS and CDR2 SASEGT. The CDR3 spans 15 residues. The CDR3 sequence is CASSPSLGRNTEAFF. CDR3 nucleotide sequence: TGTGCCAGCAGTCCCTCCCTAGGACGGAACACTGAAGCTTTCTTT.

The V gene is TRBV18, the J gene TRBJ2-3; 11 positions agree with TRBD1. Per germline, CDR1 KGHSH and CDR2 LQKENI. The trim removed 3 bases at V and 5 bases at J, leaving 7 bases unmatched. CDR3 length: 16 amino acids. Written as DNA, the CDR3 is TGTGCCAGCTCACCTGGAGGGACAGGGGGTGGAGATACGCAGTATTTT. Its protein product is CASSPGGTGGGDTQYF.

The chain joins TRBV12-3 or TRBV12-4 to TRBJ1-2; D perhaps matches TRBD1 (6 bases). The CDR3 has 13 residues. Trimming left V 6 bases short and J 2 bases short, with 10 bases between. This CDR3 is CASRGQGNYGYTF. The CDR3 coding sequence is TGTGCCAGCAGGGGTCAGGGGAACTATGGCTACACCTTC.